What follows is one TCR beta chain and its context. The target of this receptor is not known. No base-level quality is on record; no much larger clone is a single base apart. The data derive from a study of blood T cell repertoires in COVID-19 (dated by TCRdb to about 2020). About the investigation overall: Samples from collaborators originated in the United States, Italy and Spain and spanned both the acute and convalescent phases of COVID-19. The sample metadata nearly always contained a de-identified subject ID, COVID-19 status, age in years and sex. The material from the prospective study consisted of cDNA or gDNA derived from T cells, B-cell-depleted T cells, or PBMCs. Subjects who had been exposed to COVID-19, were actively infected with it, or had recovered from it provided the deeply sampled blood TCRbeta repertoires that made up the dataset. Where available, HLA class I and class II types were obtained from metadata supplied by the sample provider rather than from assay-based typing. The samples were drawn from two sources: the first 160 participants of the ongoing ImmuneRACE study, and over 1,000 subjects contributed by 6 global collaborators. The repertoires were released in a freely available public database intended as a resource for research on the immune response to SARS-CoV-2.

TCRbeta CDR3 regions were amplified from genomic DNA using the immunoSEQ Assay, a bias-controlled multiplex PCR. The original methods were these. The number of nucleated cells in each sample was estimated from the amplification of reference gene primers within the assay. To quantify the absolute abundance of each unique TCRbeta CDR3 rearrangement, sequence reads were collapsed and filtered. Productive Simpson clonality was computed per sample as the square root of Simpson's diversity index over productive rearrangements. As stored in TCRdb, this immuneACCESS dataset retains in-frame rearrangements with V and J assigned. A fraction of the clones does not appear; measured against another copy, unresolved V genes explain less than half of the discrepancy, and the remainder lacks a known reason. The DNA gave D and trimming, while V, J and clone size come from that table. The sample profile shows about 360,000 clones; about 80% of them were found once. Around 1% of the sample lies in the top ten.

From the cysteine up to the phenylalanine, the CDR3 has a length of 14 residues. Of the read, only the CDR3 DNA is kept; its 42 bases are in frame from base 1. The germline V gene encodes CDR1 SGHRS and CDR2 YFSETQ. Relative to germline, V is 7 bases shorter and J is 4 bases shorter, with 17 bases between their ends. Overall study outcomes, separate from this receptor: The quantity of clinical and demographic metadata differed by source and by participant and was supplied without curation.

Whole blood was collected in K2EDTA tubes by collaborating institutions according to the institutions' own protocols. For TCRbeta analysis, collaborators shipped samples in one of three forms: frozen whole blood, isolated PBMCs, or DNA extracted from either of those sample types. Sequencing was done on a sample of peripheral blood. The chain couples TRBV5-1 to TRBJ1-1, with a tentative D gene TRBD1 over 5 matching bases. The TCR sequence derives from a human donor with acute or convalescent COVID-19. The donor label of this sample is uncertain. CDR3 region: CASSLRGGGTEAFF. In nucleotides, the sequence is TGCGCCAGCTCCCTAAGGGGCGGCGGCACTGAAGCTTTCTTT.